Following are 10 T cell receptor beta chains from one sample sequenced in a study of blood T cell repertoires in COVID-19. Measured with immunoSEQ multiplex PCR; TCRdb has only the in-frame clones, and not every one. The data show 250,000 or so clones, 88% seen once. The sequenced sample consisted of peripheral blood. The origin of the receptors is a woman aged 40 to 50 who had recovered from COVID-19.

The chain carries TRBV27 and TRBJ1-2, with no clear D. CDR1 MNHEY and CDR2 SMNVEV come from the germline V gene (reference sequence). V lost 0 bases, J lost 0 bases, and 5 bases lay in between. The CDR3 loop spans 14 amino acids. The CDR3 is CASSLSQTNYGYTF. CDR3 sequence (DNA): TGTGCCAGCAGTTTATCCCAAACTAACTATGGCTACACCTTC.

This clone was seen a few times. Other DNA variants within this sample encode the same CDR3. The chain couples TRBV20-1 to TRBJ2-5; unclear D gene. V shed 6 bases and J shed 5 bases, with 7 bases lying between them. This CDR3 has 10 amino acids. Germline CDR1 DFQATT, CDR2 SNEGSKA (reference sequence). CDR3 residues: CSAYSETQYF. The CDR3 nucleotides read TGCAGTGCCTATTCGGAGACCCAGTACTTC.

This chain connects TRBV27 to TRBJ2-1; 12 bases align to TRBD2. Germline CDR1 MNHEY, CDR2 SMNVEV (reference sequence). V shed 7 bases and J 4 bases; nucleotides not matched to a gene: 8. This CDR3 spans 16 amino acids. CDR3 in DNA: TGTGCCAGCAACCCACTAGCGGGAGGCCCTTACAATGAGCAGTTCTTC. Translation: CASNPLAGGPYNEQFF.

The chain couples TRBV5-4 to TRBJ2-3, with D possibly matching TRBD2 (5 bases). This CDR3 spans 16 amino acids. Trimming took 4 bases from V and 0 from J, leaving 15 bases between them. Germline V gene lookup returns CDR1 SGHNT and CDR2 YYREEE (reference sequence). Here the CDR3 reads CASSVRVGASTDTQYF. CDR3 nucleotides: TGTGCCAGCAGCGTGCGGGTGGGAGCTAGCACAGATACGCAGTATTTT.

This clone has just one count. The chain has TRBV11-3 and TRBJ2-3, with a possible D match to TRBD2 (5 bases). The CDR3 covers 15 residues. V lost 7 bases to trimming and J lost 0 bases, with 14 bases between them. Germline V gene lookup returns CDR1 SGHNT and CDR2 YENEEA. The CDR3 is CASTAGLSSTDTQYF. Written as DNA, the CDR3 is TGTGCCAGCACCGCGGGCCTATCGAGCACAGATACGCAGTATTTT.

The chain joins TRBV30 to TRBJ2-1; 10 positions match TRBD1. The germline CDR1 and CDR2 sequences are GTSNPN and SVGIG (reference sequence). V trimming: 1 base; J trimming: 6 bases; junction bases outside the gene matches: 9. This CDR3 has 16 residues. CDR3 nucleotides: TGTGCCTGGAGTGCGCCGGGACAGGGGTTTGGCAATGAGCAGTTCTTC. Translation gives CAWSAPGQGFGNEQFF. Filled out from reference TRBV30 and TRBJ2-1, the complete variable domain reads SQTIHQWPATLVQPVGSPLSLECTVEGTSNPNLYWYRQAAGRGLQLLFYSVGIGQISSEVPQNLSASRPQDRQFILSSKKLLLSDSGFYLCAWSAPGQGFGNEQFFGPGTRLTVL.

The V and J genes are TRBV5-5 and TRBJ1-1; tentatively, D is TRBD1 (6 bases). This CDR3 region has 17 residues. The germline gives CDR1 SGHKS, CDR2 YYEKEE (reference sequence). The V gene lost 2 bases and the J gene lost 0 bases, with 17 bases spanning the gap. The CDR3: CASSLAGAAPMNTEAFF. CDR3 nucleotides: TGTGCCAGCAGCTTAGCAGGGGCAGCGCCCATGAACACTGAAGCTTTCTTT. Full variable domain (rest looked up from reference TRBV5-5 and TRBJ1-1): DAGVTQSPTHLIKTRGQQVTLRCSPISGHKSVSWYQQVLGQGPQFIFQYYEKEERGRGNFPDRFSARQFPNYSSELNVNALLLGDSALYLCASSLAGAAPMNTEAFFGQGTRLTVV.

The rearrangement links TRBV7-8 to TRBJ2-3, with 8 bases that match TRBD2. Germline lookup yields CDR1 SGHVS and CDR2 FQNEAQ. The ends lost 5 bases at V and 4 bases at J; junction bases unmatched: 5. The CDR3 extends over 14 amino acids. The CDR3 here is CASSLGLAADTQYF. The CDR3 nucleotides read TGTGCCAGCAGCCTCGGACTAGCCGCAGATACGCAGTATTTT.

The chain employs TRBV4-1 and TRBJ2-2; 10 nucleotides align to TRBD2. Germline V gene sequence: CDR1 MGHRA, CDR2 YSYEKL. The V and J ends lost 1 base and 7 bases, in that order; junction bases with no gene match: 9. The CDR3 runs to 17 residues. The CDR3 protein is CASSQAPSGSYNGELFF. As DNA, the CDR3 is TGCGCCAGCAGCCAAGCCCCTAGCGGGAGTTATAACGGGGAGCTGTTTTTT.

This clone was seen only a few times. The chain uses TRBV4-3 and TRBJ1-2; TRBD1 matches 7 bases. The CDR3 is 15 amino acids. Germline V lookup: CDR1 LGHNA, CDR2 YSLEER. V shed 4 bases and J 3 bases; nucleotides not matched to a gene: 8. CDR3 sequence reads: CASSPQGGLDYGYTF. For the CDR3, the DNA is TGCGCCAGCAGCCCCCAGGGGGGACTCGACTATGGCTACACCTTC.